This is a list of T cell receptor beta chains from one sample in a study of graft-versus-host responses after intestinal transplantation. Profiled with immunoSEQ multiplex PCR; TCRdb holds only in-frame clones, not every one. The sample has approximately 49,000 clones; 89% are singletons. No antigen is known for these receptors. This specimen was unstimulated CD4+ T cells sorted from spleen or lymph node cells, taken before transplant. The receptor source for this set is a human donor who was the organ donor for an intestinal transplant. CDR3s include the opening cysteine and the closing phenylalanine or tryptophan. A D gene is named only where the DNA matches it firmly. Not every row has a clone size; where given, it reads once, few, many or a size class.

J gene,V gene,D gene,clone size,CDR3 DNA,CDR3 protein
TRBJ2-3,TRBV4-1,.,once,TGCGCCAGCAGCCAAAACGGGGGAGCAGATACGCAGTATTTT,CASSQNGGADTQYF
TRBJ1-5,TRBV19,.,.,TGTGCCAGTAGGGGTGGGGCGGCGATGGCTCTTAATCAGCCCCAGCATTTT,CASRGGAAMALNQPQHF
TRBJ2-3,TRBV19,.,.,TGTGCCAGTAGTATTCGACAGGTCGAGGCAGATACGCAGTATTTT,CASSIRQVEADTQYF
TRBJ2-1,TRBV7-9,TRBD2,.,TGTGCCAGCAGCTTATCCCTAGCGGGAGCAGGAGGGGAGCAGTTCTTC,CASSLSLAGAGGEQFF
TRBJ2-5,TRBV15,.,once,TGTGCCACCAGCAGAGTTCAGGGAGGTTGGGAGACCCAGTACTTC,CATSRVQGGWETQYF
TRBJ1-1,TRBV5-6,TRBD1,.,TGTGCCAGCAGCTCACAGGGGTATTTAATGAACACTGAAGCTTTCTTT,CASSSQGYLMNTEAFF
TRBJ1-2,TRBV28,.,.,TGTGCCAGCAGTTCGGGGGGGCCTAGGAATTATGGCTACACCTTC,CASSSGGPRNYGYTF
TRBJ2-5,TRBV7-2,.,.,TGTGCCAGCAGCTTAACCCCGAAGAGGCAAGAGACCCAGTACTTC,CASSLTPKRQETQYF
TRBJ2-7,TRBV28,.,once,TGTGCCAGCAGTTCCACGCATCAGGGCCTCTACGAGCAGTACTTC,CASSSTHQGLYEQYF
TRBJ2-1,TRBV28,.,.,TGTGCCAGCAGTCTTCCCCCAGGGGATGAGCAGTTCTTC,CASSLPPGDEQFF
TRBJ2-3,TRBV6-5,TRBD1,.,TGTGCCAGCAGTTACTCTGGGACAGGGCGCACAGATACGCAGTATTTT,CASSYSGTGRTDTQYF
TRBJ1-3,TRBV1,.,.,.,CTSSQDFAQGSGNTIYF
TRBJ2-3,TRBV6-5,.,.,TGTGCCAGCAGTTTTGGCAGGGTCCCAGATACGCAGTATTTT,CASSFGRVPDTQYF
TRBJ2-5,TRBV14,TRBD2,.,TGTGCCAGCAGCCGAACTAGCGGTGCAACAGGAGAGACCCAGTACTTC,CASSRTSGATGETQYF
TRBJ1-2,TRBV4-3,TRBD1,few,TGCGCCAGCAGCCAAGACCCGACAGGGTTCGTCTATGGCTACACCTTC,CASSQDPTGFVYGYTF
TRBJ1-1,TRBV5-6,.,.,TGTGCCAGCAGCTTGGTAGGGGGAGGGCAGAACACTGAAGCTTTCTTT,CASSLVGGGQNTEAFF
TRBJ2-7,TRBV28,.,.,TGTGCCAGCAGTCTTGGAGGGTCCTACGAGCAGTACTTC,CASSLGGSYEQYF
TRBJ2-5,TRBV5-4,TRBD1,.,TGTGCCAGCAGCTTAGGCGGGACAGGGTCAGAGACCCAGTACTTC,CASSLGGTGSETQYF
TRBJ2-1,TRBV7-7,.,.,TGTGCTAGCAGCTTAGGGAGAGACAATGAGCAGTTCTTC,CASSLGRDNEQFF
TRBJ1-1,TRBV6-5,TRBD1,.,TGTGCCAGCAGCCGAGGACAGGGGGCTGAAGCTTTCTTT,CASSRGQGAEAFF
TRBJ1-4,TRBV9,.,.,TGTGCCAGCAGCGTAGATCCAGGCCGGGGTGAAAAACTGTTTTTT,CASSVDPGRGEKLFF
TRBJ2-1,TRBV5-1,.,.,TGCGCCAGCAGCTTGACTAGAAATGAGCAGTTCTTC,CASSLTRNEQFF
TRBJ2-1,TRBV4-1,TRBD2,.,TGCGCCAGCAGCCCCCGATTTGCCGGGAGGGCCGAGAATGAGCAGTTCTTC,CASSPRFAGRAENEQFF
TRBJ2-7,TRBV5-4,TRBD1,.,TGTGCCAGCAGCACTATTAAGGGACAGCTTGGCGAGCAGTACTTC,CASSTIKGQLGEQYF
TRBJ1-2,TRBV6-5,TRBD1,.,TGTGCCAGCAGTTACTCGATCCAGGGGGGAGGCTACACCTTC,CASSYSIQGGGYTF
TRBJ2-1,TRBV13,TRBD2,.,TGTGCCAGCAGCGTTGCTCTAGCGGGATACAATGAGCAGTTCTTC,CASSVALAGYNEQFF
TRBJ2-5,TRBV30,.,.,TGTGCCTGGAGTCTAGGGGTCGAGACCCAGTACTTC,CAWSLGVETQYF
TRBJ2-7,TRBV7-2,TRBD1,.,TGTGCCAGCAGCTTCTACCCCCCGGGACAGAGATACGAGCAGTACTTC,CASSFYPPGQRYEQYF
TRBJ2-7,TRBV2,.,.,TGTGCCAGCAGCGTCTACGCCTTGTCCGAGCAGTACTTC,CASSVYALSEQYF
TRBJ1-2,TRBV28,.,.,TGTGCCAGCAGCTCCGGTCCTGGCTATGGCTACACCTTC,CASSSGPGYGYTF
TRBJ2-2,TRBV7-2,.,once,TGTGCCAGCAGCGTAGACGGACAGATCAACACCGGGGAGCTGTTTTTT,CASSVDGQINTGELFF
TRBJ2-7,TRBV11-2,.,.,TGTGCCAGCAGCTTAGGTCAATCCTACGAGCAGTACTTC,CASSLGQSYEQYF
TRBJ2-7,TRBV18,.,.,TGTGCCAGCTCCCCTGTTGAGGGCTACGAGCAGTACTTC,CASSPVEGYEQYF
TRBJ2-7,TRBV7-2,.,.,TGTGCCAGCAGCCCCCGGACAGATGCCTACGAGCAGTACTTC,CASSPRTDAYEQYF
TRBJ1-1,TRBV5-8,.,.,TGTGCCAGCAGCCGACAGTACACTGAAGCTTTCTTT,CASSRQYTEAFF
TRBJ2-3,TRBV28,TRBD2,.,TGTGCCAGCCCTCCTGGGACTAGCGGAGGATCGGATACGCAGTATTTT,CASPPGTSGGSDTQYF
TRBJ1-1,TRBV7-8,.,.,TGTGCCAGCAGCCCGAGGAGGGATGAAGCTTTCTTT,CASSPRRDEAFF
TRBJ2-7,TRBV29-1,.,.,TGCAGCGTTGAAGTATTCGGGGGGCTGGGATACGAGCAGTACTTC,CSVEVFGGLGYEQYF
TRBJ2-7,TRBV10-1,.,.,TGCGCCAGCAGTGATGCCCAGGCCTCTAACCGGCAGTACTTC,CASSDAQASNRQYF
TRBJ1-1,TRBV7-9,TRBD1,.,TGTGCCAGCAGCCACTCCGTGGAGGGGGCGAATGAAGCTTTCTTT,CASSHSVEGANEAFF
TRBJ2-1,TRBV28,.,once,TGTGCCAGCACCTTGGGGCGGAGCTCCTACAATGAGCAGTTCTTC,CASTLGRSSYNEQFF
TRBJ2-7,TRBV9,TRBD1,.,TGTGCCAGCGGGCCTTTAGGGGGCCTGAACGAGCAGTACTTC,CASGPLGGLNEQYF
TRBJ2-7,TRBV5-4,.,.,TGTGCCAGCAGCTATGGCCCCCGGCTAGTACTAAACTACGAGCAGTACTTC,CASSYGPRLVLNYEQYF
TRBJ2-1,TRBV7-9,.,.,TGTGCCAGCAGCCCGGCACTAGCATTGGGGGACTATGAGCAGTTCTTC,CASSPALALGDYEQFF
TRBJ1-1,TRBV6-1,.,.,TGTGCCAGCAGTGAAGCGAGGGACACTGAAGCTTTCTTT,CASSEARDTEAFF
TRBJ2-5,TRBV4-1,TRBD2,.,TGCGCCAGCAGCCAAGTTCTAGCGGGAGGCCAAGAGACCCAGTACTTC,CASSQVLAGGQETQYF
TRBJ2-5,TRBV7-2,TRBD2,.,TGTGCCAGCGTTAGCGGGGGGTACCAAGAGACCCAGTACTTC,CASVSGGYQETQYF
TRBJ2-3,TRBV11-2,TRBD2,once,TGTGCCAGCAGCCAGGGGACTAGCGGGACCTTAGATACGCAGTATTTT,CASSQGTSGTLDTQYF
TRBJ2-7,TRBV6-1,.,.,TGTGCCAGCTGTAGGGTTGAGGGCTCCTACGAGCAGTACTTC,CASCRVEGSYEQYF
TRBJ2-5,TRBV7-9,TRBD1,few,TGTGCCAGCAGCTTAGGGGGGACAGCTCGCGAGACCCAGTACTTC,CASSLGGTARETQYF